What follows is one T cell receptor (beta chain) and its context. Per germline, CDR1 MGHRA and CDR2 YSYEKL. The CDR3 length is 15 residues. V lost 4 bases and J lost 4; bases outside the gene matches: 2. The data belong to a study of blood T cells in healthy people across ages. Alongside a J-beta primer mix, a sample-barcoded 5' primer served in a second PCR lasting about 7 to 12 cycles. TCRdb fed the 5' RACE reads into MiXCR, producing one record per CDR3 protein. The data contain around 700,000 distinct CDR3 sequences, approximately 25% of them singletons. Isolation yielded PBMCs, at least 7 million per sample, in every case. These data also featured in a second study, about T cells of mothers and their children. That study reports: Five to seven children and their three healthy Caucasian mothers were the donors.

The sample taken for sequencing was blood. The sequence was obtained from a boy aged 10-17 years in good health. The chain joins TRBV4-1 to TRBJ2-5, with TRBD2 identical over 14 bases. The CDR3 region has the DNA TGCGCCAGCAGCCTAGGGACTAGCGGGAGAGAGACCCAGTACTTC. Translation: CASSLGTSGRETQYF.